The rows below give T cell receptor beta chains drawn from one sample of a study of vaccination effects on CD4 cells after COVID-19. These receptors have no known antigen. Method: immunoSEQ multiplex PCR; TCRdb's copy keeps in-frame clones and lacks some. The data hold around 60,000 clones, with approximately 76% observed a single time. The sample here was CD4+ T cells from PBMCs cultured with HCoV-NL63 spike peptides, taken before COVID-19 vaccination. The receptors come from a human donor who received a COVID-19 vaccine. CDR3s include the opening cysteine and the closing phenylalanine or tryptophan. The order of the fields is CDR3 protein, CDR3 DNA, clone size, V gene, D gene, J gene, CDR3 length. D genes are given only for firm matches. Part of the rows lack a size; the others show once, few, many or a class for expanded clones.

cdr3_aa: CASSVSTPVTDTQYF; cdr3_nt: TGTGCCAGCAGTGTTAGCACTCCTGTCACAGATACGCAGTATTTT; clone_size: -; v_call: TRBV2; d_call: -; j_call: TRBJ2-3; cdr3_length: 15
cdr3_aa: CASSLRMGQGAYQPQHF; cdr3_nt: TGTGCCAGCAGCTTAAGAATGGGACAGGGGGCTTATCAGCCCCAGCATTTT; clone_size: -; v_call: TRBV7-8; d_call: TRBD1; j_call: TRBJ1-5; cdr3_length: 17
cdr3_aa: CASSLTGTGGNQPQHF; cdr3_nt: TGTGCCAGCAGCTTGACCGGGACAGGGGGAAATCAGCCCCAGCATTTT; clone_size: few; v_call: TRBV11-2; d_call: TRBD1; j_call: TRBJ1-5; cdr3_length: 16
cdr3_aa: CASSREQANYGYTF; cdr3_nt: TGTGCCAGCTCACGAGAACAGGCTAACTATGGCTACACCTTC; clone_size: -; v_call: TRBV18; d_call: -; j_call: TRBJ1-2; cdr3_length: 14
cdr3_aa: CASSQVGYNYGYTF; cdr3_nt: TGTGCCAGCAGCCAAGTAGGGTACAACTATGGCTACACCTTC; clone_size: -; v_call: TRBV14; d_call: -; j_call: TRBJ1-2; cdr3_length: 14
cdr3_aa: CASTPGTGVCGYGYTF; cdr3_nt: TGTGCCAGCACCCCCGGGACAGGGGTGTGTGGCTATGGCTACACCTTC; clone_size: -; v_call: TRBV6-7; d_call: TRBD1; j_call: TRBJ1-2; cdr3_length: 16
cdr3_aa: CASSRGAGNTIYF; cdr3_nt: TGTGCCAGTAGTAGAGGAGCCGGAAACACCATATATTTT; clone_size: few; v_call: TRBV19; d_call: -; j_call: TRBJ1-3; cdr3_length: 13
cdr3_aa: CASSSGQANEQFF; cdr3_nt: TGTGCCAGCAGCTCGGGACAGGCCAATGAGCAGTTCTTC; clone_size: once; v_call: TRBV11-3; d_call: TRBD1; j_call: TRBJ2-1; cdr3_length: 13
cdr3_aa: CASSLASHRETQYF; cdr3_nt: TGTGCCAGCAGCTTGGCAAGTCACAGGGAGACCCAGTACTTC; clone_size: few; v_call: TRBV5-6; d_call: -; j_call: TRBJ2-5; cdr3_length: 14
cdr3_aa: CASSFRGGGEQFF; cdr3_nt: TGTGCCAGCAGTTTTCGGGGAGGTGGTGAGCAGTTCTTC; clone_size: -; v_call: TRBV12-3/TRBV12-4; d_call: -; j_call: TRBJ2-1; cdr3_length: 13
cdr3_aa: CATSDSRRGTQPQHF; cdr3_nt: TGTGCCACCAGTGATTCCCGACGGGGGACTCAGCCCCAGCATTTT; clone_size: -; v_call: TRBV24-1; d_call: -; j_call: TRBJ1-5; cdr3_length: 15
cdr3_aa: CASGTGTGGIDEKLFF; cdr3_nt: TGTGCCAGCGGAACCGGGACAGGGGGCATTGATGAAAAACTGTTTTTT; clone_size: -; v_call: TRBV9; d_call: TRBD1; j_call: TRBJ1-4; cdr3_length: 16
cdr3_aa: CASSLLSQEDTQYF; cdr3_nt: TGTGCCAGCAGTTTGTTATCCCAGGAAGATACGCAGTATTTT; clone_size: -; v_call: TRBV28; d_call: -; j_call: TRBJ2-3; cdr3_length: 14
cdr3_aa: CASSQDLGSSSGNTIYF; cdr3_nt: TGTGCCAGCAGCCAAGATCTGGGCTCCTCCTCTGGAAACACCATATATTTT; clone_size: -; v_call: TRBV14; d_call: -; j_call: TRBJ1-3; cdr3_length: 17
cdr3_aa: CASSQALAGGRETQYF; cdr3_nt: TGCGCCAGCAGCCAAGCCTTAGCGGGGGGGCGGGAGACCCAGTACTTC; clone_size: -; v_call: TRBV4-1; d_call: TRBD2; j_call: TRBJ2-5; cdr3_length: 16
cdr3_aa: CAIAHASNQPQHF; cdr3_nt: TGTGCCATAGCGCACGCGAGCAATCAGCCCCAGCATTTT; clone_size: -; v_call: TRBV6-4; d_call: -; j_call: TRBJ1-5; cdr3_length: 13
cdr3_aa: CASRDRGGNTIYF; cdr3_nt: TGTGCCAGCAGGGACAGGGGTGGAAACACCATATATTTT; clone_size: few; v_call: TRBV28; d_call: TRBD1; j_call: TRBJ1-3; cdr3_length: 13
cdr3_aa: CASSAGLAANTGELFF; cdr3_nt: TGTGCCAGCAGCGCTGGACTAGCGGCGAACACCGGGGAGCTGTTTTTT; clone_size: -; v_call: TRBV7-2; d_call: TRBD2; j_call: TRBJ2-2; cdr3_length: 16
cdr3_aa: CASSIGHYLNTEAFF; cdr3_nt: TGTGCCAGTAGTATAGGACATTATCTGAACACTGAAGCTTTCTTT; clone_size: -; v_call: TRBV19; d_call: -; j_call: TRBJ1-1; cdr3_length: 15
cdr3_aa: CASSPGGQGARGTQYF; cdr3_nt: TGTGCCAGCAGCCCTGGAGGGCAGGGGGCGCGGGGTACGCAGTATTTT; clone_size: once; v_call: TRBV11-3; d_call: TRBD1; j_call: TRBJ2-3; cdr3_length: 16
cdr3_aa: CATSDRGTGAENEQFF; cdr3_nt: TGTGCCACCAGTGACCGGGGGACAGGGGCGGAAAATGAGCAGTTCTTC; clone_size: -; v_call: TRBV24-1; d_call: TRBD1; j_call: TRBJ2-1; cdr3_length: 16
cdr3_aa: CASSSGRVRGDTQYF; cdr3_nt: TGTGCCAGCAGCTCTGGGCGGGTGAGGGGAGATACGCAGTATTTT; clone_size: -; v_call: TRBV7-3; d_call: -; j_call: TRBJ2-3; cdr3_length: 15